These 32 T cell receptor beta chains were all obtained from the same sample, sequenced in a study of blood T cell repertoires in COVID-19. Some clones are missing from TCRdb's copy, which holds only in-frame ones; the method was immunoSEQ multiplex PCR. The sample carries approximately 200,000 clones, roughly four fifths recorded once. Sequences were obtained from PBMCs or T cells enriched from blood (not recorded which). These TCRs come from a man aged 35-49 years who had recovered from COVID-19.

This clone showed up just a few times. This sequence joins TRBV11-3 and TRBJ2-3, with 7 bases lining up with TRBD2. CDR3 length: 17 amino acids. With 1 base clipped from V and 6 bases from J, the junction kept 13 bases outside the gene matches. The germline gives CDR1 SGHNT, CDR2 YENEEA. CDR3 region: CASSLAFGSGAEDTQYF. CDR3 in DNA: TGTGCCAGCAGCTTAGCTTTCGGCAGCGGGGCAGAGGATACGCAGTATTTT.

This clone appeared once. The chain recombines TRBV19 with TRBJ2-7; 9 bases are a match to TRBD2. Germline assignment: CDR1 LNHDA and CDR2 SQIVND (reference sequence). The junction had 7 bases not matched to a gene; V was cut back by 4 bases and J by 0 bases. The CDR3 extends over 16 amino acids. CDR3 protein: CASSSPGLAFSYEQYF. The CDR3 DNA reads as TGTGCCAGTAGTAGCCCAGGACTAGCGTTCTCCTACGAGCAGTACTTC. Using reference TRBV19 and TRBJ2-7 for the parts outside the CDR3, the full variable domain is DGGITQSPKYLFRKEGQNVTLSCEQNLNHDAMYWYRQDPGQGLRLIYYSQIVNDFQKGDIAEGYSVSREKKESFPLTVTSAQKNPTAFYLCASSSPGLAFSYEQYFGPGTRLTVT.

The chain carries TRBV7-9 and TRBJ2-3; 9 bases are a match to TRBD2. Germline values: CDR1 SEHNR, CDR2 FQNEAQ (reference sequence). Trimming at V came to 8 bases and at J to 6 bases, leaving 15 bases not matched to a gene. The length of the CDR3 is 16 residues. CDR3 residues: CASARAVAGVGDTQYF. The DNA of the CDR3 is TGTGCCAGCGCCCGTGCGGTAGCGGGAGTCGGGGATACGCAGTATTTT. Variable domain in full (rest from reference TRBV7-9 and TRBJ2-3): DTGVSQNPRHKITKRGQNVTFRCDPISEHNRLYWYRQTLGQGPEFLTYFQNEAQLEKSRLLSDRFSAERPKGSFSTLEIQRTEQGDSAMYLCASARAVAGVGDTQYFGPGTRLTVL.

In regard to this clone: In the same sample, other DNA sequences code for this CDR3. The CDR3 DNA sequence: TGTGCCAGCAGTCCGGGTCTCATGAACACTGAAGCTTTCTTT. This encodes CASSPGLMNTEAFF. The chain uses TRBV11-2 and TRBJ1-1, with no clear D. Deletions cut 6 bases from V and 0 bases from J, with 11 bases between. The CDR3 covers 14 residues. Germline assignment: CDR1 SGHAT and CDR2 FQNNGV.

The rearrangement joins TRBV2 to TRBJ1-1, with 9 bases fitting TRBD1. The germline CDR1 and CDR2 sequences are SNHLY and FYNNEI. The CDR3 extends over 15 amino acids. Trimming at V came to 8 bases and at J to 3 bases, leaving 10 bases not matched to a gene. The CDR3, as DNA: TGTGCCAGCGGGGCCCCGTGGACAGGGGACACTGAAGCTTTCTTT. Translating it yields CASGAPWTGDTEAFF.

A word on this clone: The sample has other DNA sequences that encode this CDR3 too. The chain recombines TRBV11-3 with TRBJ1-1; 7 nucleotides agree with TRBD1. There are 14 residues in the CDR3. Germline loops: CDR1 SGHNT, CDR2 YENEEA. Trimming at V came to 1 base and at J to 2 bases, leaving 1 base not matched to a gene. Here the CDR3 reads CASSLGQGNTEAFF. The CDR3 DNA reads TGTGCCAGCAGCTTAGGACAGGGTAACACTGAAGCTTTCTTT.

The chain employs TRBV29-1 and TRBJ1-5; D not resolved. Looked up from germline, CDR1 is SQVTM and CDR2 is ANQGSEA. The CDR3 has 13 residues. V lost 2 bases to trimming and J lost 6 bases, with 11 bases between them. In nucleotides, the CDR3 is TGCAGCGTTGAATCCTATCCGGGTCAGCCCCAGCATTTT. Residues: CSVESYPGQPQHF.

The chain recombines TRBV19 with TRBJ1-4, with 8 bases fitting TRBD1. Germline V lookup: CDR1 LNHDA, CDR2 SQIVND (reference sequence). Germline trimming cut 6 bases from V and 5 bases from J; bases unmatched to any gene: 11. The CDR3 sequence is 16 residues long. In DNA, the CDR3 is TGTGCCAGTAGCCAAAGACGGACAGGGATCAATGAAAAACTGTTTTTT. Protein: CASSQRRTGINEKLFF.

This clone occurred a few times. The chain employs TRBV7-8 and TRBJ1-2; 8 nucleotides agree with TRBD1. CDR3 length equals 13 residues. Germline V gives CDR1 SGHVS, CDR2 FQNEAQ. With V trimmed by 5 bases and J by 7 bases, 6 bases remained unmatched. DNA for the CDR3: TGTGCCAGCAGCCTAGGACAGGGTTTTGGCTACACCTTC. As protein: CASSLGQGFGYTF.

The chain couples TRBV2 to TRBJ1-2; the D is unclear. Trimming pared 6 bases from V and 1 base from J, leaving 9 bases between. CDR3 size: 13 residues. Germline CDR1 and CDR2: SNHLY and FYNNEI. As DNA, the CDR3 is TGTGCCAGCAGCGCGGTTTTTAACTATGGCTACACCTTC. Translation: CASSAVFNYGYTF.

The chain is built from TRBV7-2 and TRBJ2-5, with D possibly matching TRBD1 (5 bases). The CDR3 consists of 13 residues. Trimming removed 6 bases at V and 2 bases at J, with 10 bases between. From germline, CDR1 is SGHTA and CDR2 FQGNSA. The CDR3 reads CASSRQTQETQYF. The CDR3 coding sequence is TGTGCCAGCAGTCGACAGACTCAAGAGACCCAGTACTTC.

The chain has TRBV10-3 and TRBJ2-3; D is undetermined. Trimming cost V 3 bases and J 0 bases, with 7 bases left between them. Germline V gene sequence: CDR1 ENHRY, CDR2 SYGVKD. CDR3 length: 14 amino acids. This chain's CDR3 is CAISEQPSTDTQYF. The CDR3, as DNA: TGTGCCATCAGTGAACAGCCTAGCACAGATACGCAGTATTTT.

The J gene is TRBJ2-1, the V gene TRBV7-3, with 9 positions matching TRBD1. This CDR3 contains 17 residues. Per germline, CDR1 SGHTA and CDR2 FQGTGA. V gave up 1 base and J gave up 7 bases; unmatched junction bases: 11. CDR3 sequence (DNA): TGTGCCAGCAGCTTAAACCACGGGACAGGGATTGTAAATGAGCAGTTCTTC. Its translation: CASSLNHGTGIVNEQFF. The variable domain in full, completed from reference TRBV7-3 and TRBJ2-1, reads GAGVSQTPSNKVTEKGKYVELRCDPISGHTALYWYRQSLGQGPEFLIYFQGTGAADDSGLPNDRFFAVRPEGSVSTLKIQRTERGDSAVYLCASSLNHGTGIVNEQFFGPGTRLTVL.

The chain couples TRBV5-6 to TRBJ1-3, with D unresolved. The CDR3 runs 13 residues. Germline V CDR1 and CDR2: SGHDT, YYEEEE. V lost 4 bases, J lost 4 bases, and 9 bases lay in between. CDR3 sequence reads: CASSAGQGNTIYF. The DNA of the CDR3 is TGTGCCAGCAGCGCGGGCCAGGGAAACACCATATATTTT.

The chain uses TRBV2 and TRBJ2-5; TRBD2 aligns across 9 bases. The germline V gene encodes CDR1 SNHLY and CDR2 FYNNEI. With V trimmed by 6 bases and J by 5 bases, 13 bases remained unmatched. CDR3 length: 16 amino acids. The CDR3 loop reads CASSPTSGSRRETQYF. As DNA, the CDR3 is TGTGCCAGCAGCCCTACTAGCGGGTCTAGGCGGGAGACCCAGTACTTC.

This sequence joins TRBV7-6 and TRBJ2-7, with TRBD1 matching over 7 bases. CDR3 length equals 15 residues. J lost 1 base, V lost 1 base, and 4 bases had no gene match. Germline V gene data show CDR1 as SGHVS and CDR2 as FNYEAQ. CDR3 bases: TGTGCCAGCAGCTTAGTTGAGGGGGCATCCTACGAGCAGTACTTC. Amino acid sequence: CASSLVEGASYEQYF.

The chain links TRBV2 to TRBJ1-4; D not certain. Between the trimmed V and J ends, which lost 5 bases and 7 bases, there was a span of 11 bases. The CDR3 has 13 residues. In germline, CDR1 is SNHLY, CDR2 FYNNEI. Written as DNA, the CDR3 is TGTGCCAGCAGTCCTATTCGTTTTGAAAAACTGTTTTTT. Translating gives CASSPIRFEKLFF.

In its sample, this clone was seen many times. The chain has TRBV5-5 and TRBJ2-7; 8 nucleotides agree with TRBD1. The CDR3 spans 13 residues. The V gene end was trimmed by 2 bases and the J gene end by 6 bases; junction bases not matched to a gene: 4. In germline, CDR1 is SGHKS, CDR2 YYEKEE (reference sequence). The CDR3 nucleotides are TGTGCCAGCAGCTTAGGACAGGGTGTCGAGCAGTACTTC. Translation: CASSLGQGVEQYF.

The J gene is TRBJ1-4, the V gene TRBV19; 7 bases are a match to TRBD1. The CDR3 is 17 amino acids. V was pared by 4 bases and J by 3 bases, with 11 bases of the junction left unmatched. CDR1 LNHDA and CDR2 SQIVND come from the germline V gene (reference sequence). For the CDR3, the DNA is TGTGCCAGTAGTAACCCAAGGCGCAGGGGGTCTAATGAAAAACTGTTTTTT. Protein: CASSNPRRRGSNEKLFF.

This clone was seen a single time. V and J are TRBV7-9 and TRBJ1-5, with 7 bases aligning to TRBD1. The CDR3 extends over 14 amino acids. Germline V gives CDR1 SEHNR, CDR2 FQNEAQ (reference sequence). Trimming at V came to 5 bases and at J to 6 bases, leaving 7 bases not matched to a gene. This CDR3 is CASSHTGVGQPQHF. Here the CDR3 DNA reads TGTGCCAGCAGCCATACAGGGGTGGGTCAGCCCCAGCATTTT.

The CDR3: CASSDGVSYNEQFF. The CDR3 DNA sequence: TGCGCCAGCAGTGACGGGGTGTCCTACAATGAGCAGTTCTTC. The chain employs TRBV10-1 and TRBJ2-1; D might be TRBD2 (5 bases). This CDR3 contains 14 residues. Germline loops: CDR1 WNHNN, CDR2 SYGVQD (reference sequence). Between the trimmed V and J ends, which lost 3 bases and 1 base, there was a span of 7 bases.

The V call is TRBV5-1, the J call TRBJ2-3; 7 positions match TRBD1. The CDR3 is 14 amino acids. CDR1 is SGHRS and CDR2 is YFSETQ in the germline V gene. V trimming: 0 bases; J trimming: 6 bases; junction bases outside the gene matches: 4. The CDR3 sequence is CASSLDRGRDTQYF. Here the CDR3 DNA reads TGCGCCAGCAGCTTGGACAGGGGCCGGGATACGCAGTATTTT.

V gene TRBV10-3 combines with J gene TRBJ2-1; D remains ambiguous. CDR3 length equals 12 residues. Trimming pared 6 bases from V and 6 bases from J, leaving 9 bases between. Germline V gene sequence: CDR1 ENHRY, CDR2 SYGVKD. The CDR3 is CAISDPGNEQFF. CDR3 DNA: TGTGCCATCAGCGACCCAGGCAATGAGCAGTTCTTC.

This CDR3 reads CASSPRVSSSYEQYF. DNA of the CDR3: TGTGCCAGCAGCCCCCGAGTTAGTAGCTCCTACGAGCAGTACTTC. The V and J genes are TRBV7-2 and TRBJ2-7; D uncertain. CDR1 SGHTA and CDR2 FQGNSA come from the germline V gene. The length of the CDR3 is 15 residues. The V end was cut by 5 bases, the J end by 0 bases, with 14 bases between.

The J gene is TRBJ2-1, the V gene TRBV5-8; 8 nucleotides line up with TRBD1. Germline V lookup: CDR1 SGHTS, CDR2 YDEGEE. The CDR3 length is 14 residues. With 3 bases clipped from V and 7 bases from J, the junction kept 6 bases outside the gene matches. The CDR3 spells CASSSGQGLNEQFF. The CDR3 DNA reads TGTGCCAGCAGCTCTGGACAGGGCCTTAATGAGCAGTTCTTC.

This clone was seen a single time. CDR3 in amino acids: CASSRAGTGAPTEAFF. The CDR3 coding sequence is TGTGCCAGCTCAAGGGCCGGGACAGGGGCCCCCACTGAAGCTTTCTTT. J is TRBJ1-1 and V is TRBV18, with 10 bases aligning to TRBD1. V trimming: 5 bases; J trimming: 4 bases; junction bases outside the gene matches: 10. The CDR3 is 16 amino acids. Germline V lookup: CDR1 KGHSH, CDR2 LQKENI.

The chain uses TRBV28 and TRBJ1-1; D uncertain. CDR3 length: 14 amino acids. Germline assignment: CDR1 MDHEN and CDR2 SYDVKM. The V and J ends lost 7 bases and 1 base respectively, with 13 bases between them. The CDR3 spells CASKSEDWNTEAFF. For the CDR3, the DNA is TGTGCCAGCAAATCAGAGGATTGGAACACTGAAGCTTTCTTT. Full variable domain (rest looked up from reference TRBV28 and TRBJ1-1): DVKVTQSSRYLVKRTGEKVFLECVQDMDHENMFWYRQDPGLGLRLIYFSYDVKMKEKGDIPEGYSVSREKKERFSLILESASTNQTSMYLCASKSEDWNTEAFFGQGTRLTVV.

V is TRBV5-6 and J is TRBJ1-6, with D possibly TRBD1 on 5 matching bases. With 4 bases removed from V and 9 bases from J, the gap between germline ends came to 20 bases. Germline lookup yields CDR1 SGHDT and CDR2 YYEEEE. The CDR3 totals 16 residues. CDR3 coding DNA: TGTGCCAGCAGCCCCCGGGGGGGGACCATTGGTTCACCCCTCCACTTT. This encodes CASSPRGGTIGSPLHF.

The chain recombines TRBV15 with TRBJ2-5; D is possibly TRBD2 (6 bases). There are 18 residues in the CDR3. CDR1 and CDR2 from the germline V gene are LNHNV and YYDKDF (reference sequence). Trimming took 1 base from V and 5 from J, leaving 23 bases between them. CDR3 nucleotides: TGTGCCACCAGCAGAGTCGCTTCTTTGAGGGCCGCGGGGGAGACCCAGTACTTC. Amino acids: CATSRVASLRAAGETQYF. Full variable domain (remainder filled in from reference TRBV15 and TRBJ2-5): DAMVIQNPRYQVTQFGKPVTLSCSQTLNHNVMYWYQQKSSQAPKLLFHYYDKDFNNEADTPDNFQSRRPNTSFCFLDIRSPGLGDTAMYLCATSRVASLRAAGETQYFGPGTRLLVL.

Concerning this clone: This specimen includes other DNA sequences encoding the same CDR3. V and J are TRBV12-3 or TRBV12-4 and TRBJ1-1; D unresolved. Deletions cut 8 bases from V and 5 bases from J, with 12 bases between. The CDR3 consists of 12 residues. CDR3 residues: CASSFRGTEAFF. The DNA of the CDR3 is TGTGCCAGCTCTTTCCGAGGGACTGAAGCTTTCTTT.

This sequence joins TRBV18 and TRBJ2-1, with 8 nucleotides matching TRBD1. V shed 4 bases and J 2 bases; nucleotides not matched to a gene: 4. There are 15 residues in the CDR3. The germline V gene encodes CDR1 KGHSH and CDR2 LQKENI. DNA of the CDR3: TGTGCCAGCTCACAACGGACAGGGCCCTACAATGAGCAGTTCTTC. Translated: CASSQRTGPYNEQFF.

CDR3 amino acids: CASTTISGIVNEQFF. CDR3 DNA sequence: TGCGCCAGCACTACGATAAGCGGGATAGTCAATGAGCAGTTCTTC. This chain links TRBV5-1 with TRBJ2-1, with 7 bases lining up with TRBD2. The CDR3 has 15 residues. Germline V gene sequence: CDR1 SGHRS, CDR2 YFSETQ. Trimming took 6 bases from V and 6 from J; bases not matched to a gene: 12.